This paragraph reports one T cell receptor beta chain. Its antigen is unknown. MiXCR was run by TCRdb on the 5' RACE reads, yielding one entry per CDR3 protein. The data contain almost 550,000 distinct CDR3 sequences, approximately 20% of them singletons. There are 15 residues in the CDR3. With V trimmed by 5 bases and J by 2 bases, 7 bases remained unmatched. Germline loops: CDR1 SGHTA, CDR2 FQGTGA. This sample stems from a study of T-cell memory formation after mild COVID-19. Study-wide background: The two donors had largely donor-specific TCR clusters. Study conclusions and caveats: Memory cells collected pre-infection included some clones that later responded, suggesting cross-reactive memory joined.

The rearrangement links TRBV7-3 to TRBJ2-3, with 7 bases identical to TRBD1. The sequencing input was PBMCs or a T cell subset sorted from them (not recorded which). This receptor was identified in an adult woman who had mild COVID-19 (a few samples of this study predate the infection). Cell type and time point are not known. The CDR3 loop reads CASSATGQSTDTQYF. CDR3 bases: TGTGCCAGCAGCGCTACGGGACAGTCCACAGATACGCAGTATTTT.